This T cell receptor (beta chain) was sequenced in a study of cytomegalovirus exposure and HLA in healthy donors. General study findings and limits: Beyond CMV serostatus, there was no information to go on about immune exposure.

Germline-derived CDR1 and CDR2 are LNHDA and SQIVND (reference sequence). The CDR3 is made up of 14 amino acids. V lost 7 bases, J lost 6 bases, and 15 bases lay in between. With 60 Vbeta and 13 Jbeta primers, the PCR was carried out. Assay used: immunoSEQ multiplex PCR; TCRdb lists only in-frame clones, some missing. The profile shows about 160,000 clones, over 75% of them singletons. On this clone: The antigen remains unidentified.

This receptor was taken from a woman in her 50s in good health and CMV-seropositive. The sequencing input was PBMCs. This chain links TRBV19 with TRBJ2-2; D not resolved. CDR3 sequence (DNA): TGTGCCAGTAATGGCCAACGCGGCGCCGGGGAGCTGTTTTTT. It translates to CASNGQRGAGELFF.